The rows below give T cell receptor beta chains drawn from one sample of a study of blood T cells in healthy people across ages. TCRdb redid the calling of the 5' RACE reads with MiXCR, one entry per CDR3 protein. The sample consists of 800,000 to 950,000 distinct CDR3 sequences, 40% to 60% of them appearing once. The sample consisted of blood. The receptors derive from a man aged 25-40 years in good health. CDR3s include the opening cysteine and the closing phenylalanine or tryptophan. D genes are given only for firm matches. Only part of the rows carry a size: once, few, many, or a class if the clone is expanded.

NA,TRBJ2-3,NA,TRBV15,13,CATSRDLRDTQYF,TGTGCCACCAGCAGAGATTTGAGGGATACGCAGTATTTT
NA,TRBJ2-3,NA,TRBV20-1,11,CSARLESTQYF,TGCAGTGCAAGACTAGAAAGTACGCAGTATTTT
NA,TRBJ2-7,NA,TRBV24-1,13,CATSDRTVNEQYF,TGTGCCACCAGTGACCGGACAGTCAATGAGCAGTACTTC
NA,TRBJ2-7,NA,TRBV29-1,12,CSVLGRSYEQYF,TGCAGCGTCCTCGGCAGGTCCTACGAGCAGTACTTC
NA,TRBJ1-2,NA,TRBV12-3/TRBV12-4,15,CASSSAGRRDHGYTF,TGTGCCAGCAGTTCAGCAGGCCGGAGGGACCATGGCTACACCTTC
NA,TRBJ2-5,NA,TRBV7-2,13,CASSLGLGNEQYF,TGTGCCAGCAGCTTAGGATTGGGCAATGAGCAGTACTTC
NA,TRBJ2-7,NA,TRBV4-3,15,CASSQATLDTYEQYF,TGCGCCAGCAGCCAAGCGACTCTCGACACCTACGAGCAGTACTTC
NA,TRBJ1-2,NA,TRBV10-3,15,CAISGPDLGNYGYTF,TGTGCCATCAGTGGCCCTGATCTGGGTAACTATGGCTACACCTTC
NA,TRBJ2-3,NA,TRBV28,15,CASSLPLGPSLEQYF,TGTGCCAGCAGTTTACCCCTCGGGCCCTCCCTTGAGCAGTATTTT
NA,TRBJ1-5,medium-sized,TRBV7-2,13,CASSFYTHQPQHF,TGTGCCAGCAGCTTTTACACTCATCAGCCCCAGCATTTT
TRBD2,TRBJ2-7,NA,TRBV7-2,16,CASSPRGSGESYEQYF,TGTGCCAGCAGCCCACGAGGCAGCGGGGAATCCTACGAGCAGTACTTC
TRBD1,TRBJ1-1,many,TRBV10-3,11,CAIRGQSEAFF,TGTGCCATCAGGGGACAGAGTGAAGCTTTCTTT
NA,TRBJ2-1,many,TRBV5-1,11,CASSLTHEQFF,TGTGCCAGCAGTTTAACCCATGAGCAGTTCTTC
TRBD2,TRBJ2-7,NA,TRBV7-2,14,CASSLTSGEDEQYF,TGTGCCAGCAGCTTGACTAGCGGGGAAGACGAGCAGTACTTC
NA,TRBJ2-3,NA,TRBV3-1,18,CASSPHERGGRYTDTQYF,TGTGCCAGCAGCCCTCACGAGAGGGGGGGGCGATACACAGATACGCAGTATTTT
TRBD1,TRBJ1-4,NA,TRBV3-1,15,CASSLPGQTHEKLFF,TGTGCCAGCAGCCTCCCGGGACAGACCCATGAAAAACTGTTTTTT
TRBD2,TRBJ2-1,many,TRBV10-3,13,CAISPGLGNEQFF,TGTGCCATAAGCCCGGGACTAGGTAATGAGCAGTTCTTC
TRBD2,TRBJ2-7,few,TRBV6-5,15,CASSILAGGDYEQYF,TGTGCCAGTAGTATTCTAGCGGGGGGCGACTACGAGCAGTACTTC
NA,TRBJ1-5,NA,TRBV9,14,CASSRADGNQPQHF,TGTGCCAGCAGTCGAGCGGACGGCAATCAGCCCCAGCATTTT
NA,TRBJ2-1,NA,TRBV11-2,14,CAGSSSRNDNEQFF,TGTGCCGGCAGCTCATCCCGCAATGACAATGAGCAGTTCTTC
NA,TRBJ2-3,NA,TRBV24-1,16,CATRGDDRGGSDTQYF,TGTGCCACCAGGGGGGACGACAGGGGAGGGTCAGATACGCAGTATTTT
TRBD1,TRBJ1-4,NA,TRBV29-1,14,CSPRGRATNEKLFF,TGCAGCCCGAGGGGGCGCGCGACTAATGAAAAACTGTTTTTT
TRBD1,TRBJ2-5,NA,TRBV20-1,12,CSAGQGEETQYF,TGCAGTGCCGGACAGGGCGAAGAGACCCAGTACTTC
NA,TRBJ2-3,NA,TRBV5-1,12,CASSFTQDTQYF,TGCGCCAGCAGCTTTACCCAAGATACGCAGTATTTT
NA,TRBJ2-1,few,TRBV12-3/TRBV12-4,11,CAILEGGEQFF,TGTGCCATCCTTGAGGGCGGTGAGCAGTTCTTC
TRBD1,TRBJ2-7,few,TRBV6-5,14,CASSYTGDSYEQYF,TGTGCCAGCAGTTATACAGGGGACTCCTACGAGCAGTACTTC
TRBD1,TRBJ2-1,few,TRBV20-1,13,CSVPDRGSMEQFF,TGCAGTGTCCCGGACAGGGGGAGCATGGAGCAGTTCTTC
NA,TRBJ2-3,NA,TRBV6-5,15,CASSYVGGAVDTQYF,TGTGCCAGCAGTTATGTCGGCGGAGCGGTGGATACGCAGTATTTT
TRBD1,TRBJ1-4,few,TRBV25-1,13,CASSGQGKEKLFF,TGTGCCAGCAGTGGACAGGGTAAAGAAAAACTGTTTTTT
NA,TRBJ1-5,NA,TRBV12-3/TRBV12-4,15,CASSQSQGLNQPQHF,TGTGCCAGCAGTCAGTCGCAGGGTCTAAATCAGCCCCAGCATTTT
TRBD1,TRBJ1-2,NA,TRBV28,15,CASRETDRDAYGYTF,TGTGCCAGCAGGGAAACGGACAGGGATGCATATGGCTACACCTTC
NA,TRBJ2-5,NA,TRBV24-1,17,CATSDSGGVEGQETQYF,TGTGCCACCAGTGATTCCGGAGGGGTGGAGGGTCAAGAGACCCAGTACTTC
NA,TRBJ2-1,once,TRBV4-2,19,CASSQDLWGDPPDGDEQFF,TGTGCCAGCAGCCAAGATCTCTGGGGGGACCCACCGGACGGGGATGAGCAGTTCTTC
NA,TRBJ2-2,many,TRBV5-1,16,CASSRVDSPNTGELFF,TGCGCCAGCAGTCGAGTGGACAGCCCGAACACCGGGGAGCTGTTTTTT
NA,TRBJ1-2,few,TRBV29-1,13,CSVESAGAYGYTF,TGCAGCGTTGAGTCGGCAGGGGCCTATGGCTACACCTTC
TRBD1,TRBJ1-4,NA,TRBV28,12,CATGQGREKLFF,TGTGCCACAGGACAGGGTCGGGAAAAACTGTTTTTT
NA,TRBJ2-5,NA,TRBV20-1,13,CSARDHGSETQYF,TGCAGTGCTAGAGATCATGGGTCAGAGACCCAGTACTTC
TRBD1,TRBJ2-7,few,TRBV9,15,CASSPGDREVYEQYF,TGTGCCAGCTCCCCGGGGGACAGGGAGGTCTACGAGCAGTACTTC
NA,TRBJ1-2,NA,TRBV4-1,14,CASSLGGQGWGYTF,TGCGCCAGCAGCCTTGGCGGGCAGGGTTGGGGCTACACCTTC